This section outlines one TCR beta chain sequence together with its context. The source of the sample is a study of response to subunit inactivated influenza vaccine. CDR3 length equals 16 residues. Germline CDR1 is DFQATT and CDR2 is SNEGSKA (reference sequence). V dropped 0 bases and J dropped 5; count of bases not matched to a gene: 12. TCRdb reanalysed the RT-PCR reads using MiXCR and keeps one entry per CDR3 protein. This sample has about 620,000 distinct CDR3 sequences, with 11% found just once. This sample was also put to use in a study of T cells expressing NK-cell markers. As reported in that work: Production of TCR beta cDNA relied on 5'RACE template switching with UMIs. All TCR beta repertoires analysed originated from sorted CD3+CD56+NKG2C+, CD3+CD56+NKG2C- and CD3+CD56-NKG2C+ T cells.

The source is a middle-aged man who received an inactivated influenza vaccine. The input for sequencing was PBMCs from blood, taken on the day of vaccination. This chain links TRBV20-1 with TRBJ2-5; TRBD1 agrees at 7 bases. The CDR3, as DNA: TGCAGTGCTAGAGAGTACAGGGGCGTCACGGGGGAGACCCAGTACTTC. Protein sequence: CSAREYRGVTGETQYF.